Sequencing of this T cell receptor (beta chain) was carried out in a study of tumor-infiltrating lymphocytes in localized non-small cell lung cancer. Overall study: Patients included smokers and never-smokers with various histologies, some sampled after neoadjuvant chemotherapy. Study-wide results and caveats: Available tissue quantity limited TCR sequencing to a patient subset. Different pieces of the same tissue went to different assays, confounding technical variation with intratumor heterogeneity.

Only in-frame clones appear in the TCRdb table, and some are missing; sequencing was by immunoSEQ multiplex PCR. The sample records roughly 12,000 clones, about 76% being singletons. Worth noting for this clone: Its target is not known.

The clonotype originates from a human donor with non-small cell lung cancer. The sample consisted of uninvolved lung tissue not adjacent to the tumor.

The CDR3 sequence: CASSLRGLTEAFF. In DNA form, the CDR3 reads TGTGCCAGCAGCTTACGGGGGCTCACTGAAGCTTTCTTT. The chain uses TRBV7-3 and TRBJ1-1, with D tentatively TRBD1 (6 bases). Germline CDR1 is SGHTA and CDR2 is FQGTGA. The CDR3 totals 13 residues. Deletions cut 2 bases from V and 4 bases from J, with 8 bases between.